One sample yielded the 31 T cell receptor beta chains listed below, sequenced in a study of control samples from healthy donors and cancer patients. The assay was immunoSEQ multiplex PCR, and TCRdb's table has in-frame clones only and misses some. In the table there are approximately 97,000 clones, approximately 80% of which are singletons. Material: blood. The receptor source for this set is a man younger than 45 in good health.

CDR3 sequence reads: CASSRTDTQYF. The DNA of the CDR3 is TGCGCCAGCAGCCGCACAGATACGCAGTATTTT. The rearrangement joins TRBV5-1 to TRBJ2-3; no clear D gene. V gave up 4 bases and J gave up 1 base, with 1 base separating them. Germline CDR1 SGHRS, CDR2 YFSETQ. The CDR3 length is 11 residues.

The gene calls are TRBV11-2 and TRBJ2-3; 8 nucleotides match TRBD2. Trimming removed 2 bases from V and 2 bases from J; junction bases left unmatched: 6. From germline, CDR1 is SGHAT and CDR2 FQNNGV. CDR3 length: 16 amino acids. CDR3 sequence (DNA): TGTGCCAGCAGCTTAAGCGGGGGAGTCTTCACAGATACGCAGTATTTT. Protein sequence: CASSLSGGVFTDTQYF.

This clone was seen a few times. The chain couples TRBV2 to TRBJ1-5, with TRBD1 as a possible D gene (5 bases). This CDR3 spans 15 amino acids. Germline V gene sequence: CDR1 SNHLY, CDR2 FYNNEI. Trimming removed 3 bases at V and 5 bases at J, with 14 bases between. This CDR3 reads CASSEVGPAYQPQHF. In DNA, the CDR3 is TGTGCCAGCAGTGAGGTGGGACCAGCTTATCAGCCCCAGCATTTT.

The genes are TRBV15 and TRBJ1-3; D is perhaps TRBD1 (5 bases). The CDR3 has 15 amino acids. Germline assignment: CDR1 LNHNV and CDR2 YYDKDF (reference sequence). Trimming removed 4 bases from V and 3 bases from J, with 13 bases in between. The CDR3 sequence: CATSMAGLFGNTIYF. CDR3 sequence (DNA): TGTGCCACCAGCATGGCAGGGCTTTTTGGAAACACCATATATTTT.

This clone was seen more than once but under ten times. V gene TRBV5-6 combines with J gene TRBJ1-5; D is possibly TRBD1 (5 bases). V was pared by 3 bases and J by 4 bases, with 8 bases between. The CDR3 has 13 amino acids. Germline CDR1 SGHDT, CDR2 YYEEEE. The DNA for the CDR3 is TGTGCCAGCAGCTCACAGGCTAATCAGCCCCAGCATTTT. Its protein product is CASSSQANQPQHF.

The chain carries TRBV6-5 and TRBJ2-7, with 8 bases aligning to TRBD1. Germline CDR1 is MNHEY and CDR2 is SVGAGI. The ends lost 0 bases at V and 2 bases at J; junction bases unmatched: 3. CDR3 length: 15 amino acids. DNA for the CDR3: TGTGCCAGCAGTTACTCTGGACAGGGTGCCTACGAGCAGTACTTC. Protein: CASSYSGQGAYEQYF.

This chain links TRBV7-9 with TRBJ1-1, with D perhaps TRBD1 (6 bases). V was shortened by 5 bases and J by 6 bases, with 19 bases between the two germline ends. Germline V gene sequence: CDR1 SEHNR, CDR2 FQNEAQ (reference sequence). The CDR3 extends over 15 amino acids. The CDR3 here is CASSINPTQGAEAFF. In nucleotides, the CDR3 is TGTGCCAGCAGCATAAACCCTACACAGGGCGCTGAAGCTTTCTTT.

The chain links TRBV5-1 to TRBJ2-7, with 7 bases identical to TRBD2. There are 15 residues in the CDR3. Trimming took 0 bases from V and 3 from J; bases not matched to a gene: 6. Germline loops: CDR1 SGHRS, CDR2 YFSETQ. The CDR3 DNA follows: TGCGCCAGCAGCTTGGCCGGGGGGATCGACTACGAGCAGTACTTC. Translated: CASSLAGGIDYEQYF.

V gene TRBV5-1 combines with J gene TRBJ2-2, with D possibly matching TRBD2 (7 bases). The length of the CDR3 is 14 residues. The germline V gene has CDR1 SGHRS and CDR2 YFSETQ. The germline V and J ends were trimmed by 4 bases and 7 bases, with 14 bases remaining between them. The CDR3 DNA is TGCGCCAGCAGCCACGGGGGGCCAAGCGGGGAGCTGTTTTTT. Amino acids: CASSHGGPSGELFF.

The CDR3 protein is CASGPPQGGNQPQHF. CDR3 DNA sequence: TGTGCTAGTGGGCCGCCACAGGGGGGGAATCAGCCCCAGCATTTT. The chain is built from TRBV12-5 and TRBJ1-5, with TRBD1 identical over 8 bases. The CDR3 length is 15 residues. J was trimmed by 4 bases and V by 6 bases; bases with no gene match: 8. Germline loops: CDR1 LGHNT, CDR2 FRNRAP.

The genes are TRBV15 and TRBJ2-3; maybe TRBD2 (6 bases). This CDR3 is built from 15 residues. Trimming removed 3 bases from V and 8 bases from J, with 18 bases in between. Germline-derived CDR1 and CDR2 are LNHNV and YYDKDF (reference sequence). The CDR3 coding sequence is TGTGCCACCAGCAGCACGGGACTCGGGTGGGGTACGCAGTATTTT. Translated: CATSSTGLGWGTQYF.

This chain connects TRBV24-1 to TRBJ2-3; no definite D call. The CDR3 has 13 residues. CDR1 is KGHDR, CDR2 SFDVKD, per germline. With 1 base removed from V and 5 bases from J, the gap between germline ends came to 6 bases. The CDR3 DNA reads as TGTGCCACCAGTGATTTTAAGGGAGATACGCAGTATTTT. It translates to CATSDFKGDTQYF.

With respect to this clone: Other DNA sequences in the sample encode the same CDR3. This chain links TRBV29-1 with TRBJ2-7; a weak D match, TRBD2 (7 bases). Germline CDR1 is SQVTM and CDR2 is ANQGSEA. The CDR3 is 15 amino acids. With 3 bases removed from V and 0 bases from J, the gap between germline ends came to 15 bases. CDR3 nucleotide sequence: TGCAGCGTTGATAATCGGGGGGCGGGCTCCTACGAGCAGTACTTC. Residues: CSVDNRGAGSYEQYF.

The rearrangement uses TRBV3-1 (or the pseudogene TRBV3-2) and TRBJ1-4; D gene ambiguous. Germline V gives CDR1 LGHDT, CDR2 YNNKEL (reference sequence). CDR3 size: 12 residues. The V end lost 3 bases, the J end lost 5 bases, and 4 bases lay between the germline ends. The CDR3 coding sequence is TGTGCCAGCAGCCAGGGAAATGAAAAACTGTTTTTT. Translation gives CASSQGNEKLFF.

The V call is TRBV16, the J call TRBJ1-5; the match to TRBD1 covers 7 bases. The CDR3 sequence is 14 residues long. Germline V gene data show CDR1 as KGHSY and CDR2 as FQNENV. The ends lost 0 bases at V and 4 bases at J; junction bases unmatched: 0. The chain's CDR3 is CASSQSTGNQPQHF. CDR3 nucleotide sequence: TGTGCCAGCAGCCAATCGACAGGGAATCAGCCCCAGCATTTT.

The gene calls are TRBV11-3 and TRBJ2-7; maybe TRBD1 (5 bases). The CDR3 sequence is 14 residues long. Trimming took 1 base from V and 5 from J, leaving 12 bases between them. The germline gives CDR1 SGHNT, CDR2 YENEEA. This CDR3 is CASSLGSGSHEQYF. CDR3 sequence (DNA): TGTGCCAGCAGCTTAGGGTCAGGGTCCCACGAGCAGTACTTC.

This chain joins TRBV5-1 and TRBJ1-6, with D maybe TRBD1 (6 bases). Trimming took 3 bases from V and 7 from J, leaving 11 bases between them. The CDR3 has 14 amino acids. Germline V lookup: CDR1 SGHRS, CDR2 YFSETQ. The CDR3 nucleotides read TGCGCCAGCAGCTCGGCAGGGGCGAATTCACCCCTCCACTTT. Amino acid sequence: CASSSAGANSPLHF.

V usage is TRBV7-8 and J usage is TRBJ1-5; TRBD1 matches at 7 bases. From germline, CDR1 is SGHVS and CDR2 FQNEAQ. This CDR3 is 14 amino acids long. V shed 4 bases, J shed 3 bases, and the junction held 3 bases outside the gene matches. The CDR3 DNA reads as TGTGCCAGCAGCTGGGACAGATTCAATCAGCCCCAGCATTTT. It encodes CASSWDRFNQPQHF.

The rearrangement joins TRBV5-4 to TRBJ2-7; TRBD1 matches 7 bases. V lost 0 bases to trimming and J lost 4 bases; unmatched junction nucleotides: 4. This CDR3 is built from 14 residues. The V gene's germline CDR1 is SGHNT and CDR2 YYREEE (reference sequence). CDR3 sequence reads: CASSLGLQGYEQYF. CDR3 sequence (DNA): TGTGCCAGCAGCTTGGGACTACAGGGGTACGAGCAGTACTTC. The variable domain in full, completed from reference TRBV5-4 and TRBJ2-7, reads ETGVTQSPTHLIKTRGQQVTLRCSSQSGHNTVSWYQQALGQGPQFIFQYYREEENGRGNFPPRFSGLQFPNYSSELNVNALELDDSALYLCASSLGLQGYEQYFGPGTRLTVT.

This chain uses TRBV12-5 with TRBJ2-7, with 7 bases matching TRBD1. This CDR3 contains 17 residues. Germline CDR1 LGHNT, CDR2 FRNRAP. Trimming took 1 base from V and 3 from J; bases not matched to a gene: 12. CDR3 nucleotides: TGTGCTAGTGGTTTGGCACTGACCGGGACAGAGGTCTACGAGCAGTACTTC. It is translated as CASGLALTGTEVYEQYF.

The chain employs TRBV19 and TRBJ2-5, with D tentatively TRBD2 (5 bases). The V gene's germline CDR1 is LNHDA and CDR2 SQIVND (reference sequence). V lost 1 base and J lost 5, with 8 bases in between. The CDR3 runs to 13 residues. The CDR3, as DNA: TGTGCCAGTAGTATAGGGTTAGCGGAGACCCAGTACTTC. Its protein is CASSIGLAETQYF.

The genes are TRBV12-3 or TRBV12-4 and TRBJ2-7; a weak D match, TRBD1 (6 bases). This CDR3 contains 12 residues. The V gene lost 5 bases and the J gene lost 7 bases, with 12 bases spanning the gap. The CDR3 DNA reads as TGTGCCAGCAGTAAATGGACAGTAGAGCAGTACTTC. Protein: CASSKWTVEQYF.

This sequence joins TRBV6-5 and TRBJ1-3, with D possibly TRBD1 on 6 matching bases. Germline lookup yields CDR1 MNHEY and CDR2 SVGAGI. The CDR3 sequence is 15 residues long. Trimming stripped 2 bases from V and 2 bases from J, with 10 bases between. The CDR3 DNA sequence: TGTGCCAGCAGTTACCAAGGGGACACTGGAAACACCATATATTTT. This encodes CASSYQGDTGNTIYF.

This clone was detected once. The chain employs TRBV9 and TRBJ2-3; D gene uncertain. Trimming removed 4 bases from V and 4 bases from J, with 10 bases in between. Germline values: CDR1 SGDLS, CDR2 YYNGEE. The CDR3 runs to 13 residues. CDR3 DNA sequence: TGTGCCAGCAGCCCTCAAGTAGCAGATACGCAGTATTTT. This gives the protein CASSPQVADTQYF.

This clone is a singleton in its sample. The J gene is TRBJ1-5, the V gene TRBV19; unclear D gene. The CDR3 has 16 residues. CDR1 is LNHDA, CDR2 SQIVND, per germline (reference sequence). V was clipped by 5 bases and J by 0 bases, with 14 bases between them. CDR3 residues: CASSLRHAYSNQPQHF. For the CDR3, the DNA is TGTGCCAGTAGTTTGCGACATGCATATAGCAATCAGCCCCAGCATTTT.

This clone was observed a single time. The chain recombines TRBV15 with TRBJ1-5; 8 nucleotides align to TRBD1. The CDR3 is 19 residues long. J was trimmed by 0 bases and V by 3 bases; bases with no gene match: 13. Germline CDR1 reads LNHNV; CDR2 reads YYDKDF (reference sequence). CDR3 nucleotides: TGTGCCACCAGCAGGCAACGACAGGGGTCTTCGTTTAGCAATCAGCCCCAGCATTTT. Translation gives CATSRQRQGSSFSNQPQHF.

The chain has TRBV6-5 and TRBJ2-2, with D unresolved. The CDR3 is 14 residues long. CDR1 and CDR2 (germline): MNHEY, SVGAGI. The V gene lost 5 bases and the J gene lost 6 bases, with 13 bases spanning the gap. The CDR3 DNA sequence: TGTGCCAGCAGTATGGGAAAGATGGCCGGGGAGCTGTTTTTT. Its protein is CASSMGKMAGELFF.

This chain joins TRBV5-1 and TRBJ2-5; D is unclear. The germline V gene has CDR1 SGHRS and CDR2 YFSETQ. Trimming shortened V by 0 bases and J by 1 base, and 13 bases separated the two germline ends. The CDR3 sequence is 16 residues long. Here the CDR3 DNA reads TGCGCCAGCAGCTTGGACAGACTTAACCCCCAAGAGACCCAGTACTTC. Amino acid sequence: CASSLDRLNPQETQYF. The full variable domain, with the rest looked up from reference TRBV5-1 and TRBJ2-5, is KAGVTQTPRYLIKTRGQQVTLSCSPISGHRSVSWYQQTPGQGLQFLFEYFSETQRNKGNFPGRFSGRQFSNSRSEMNVSTLELGDSALYLCASSLDRLNPQETQYFGPGTRLLVL.

The rearrangement joins TRBV6-1 to TRBJ1-2; D is ambiguous. Trimming removed 3 bases at V and 3 bases at J, with 8 bases between. This CDR3 is 13 amino acids long. The V gene's germline CDR1 is MNHNS and CDR2 SASEGT. This chain's CDR3 is CASSEGSDYGYTF. The DNA for the CDR3 is TGTGCCAGCAGTGAGGGTTCTGACTATGGCTACACCTTC.

The chain has TRBV28 and TRBJ1-4; 9 bases are shared with TRBD1. The CDR3 runs 15 residues. V gave up 1 base and J gave up 5 bases; unmatched junction bases: 2. Germline CDR1 is MDHEN and CDR2 is SYDVKM. CDR3 amino acids: CASSLYGTGNEKLFF. CDR3 bases: TGTGCCAGCAGTTTATACGGGACAGGGAATGAAAAACTGTTTTTT.

The chain is built from TRBV9 and TRBJ2-7; 7 bases are shared with TRBD2. From germline, CDR1 is SGDLS and CDR2 YYNGEE. J lost 4 bases, V lost 0 bases, and 7 bases had no gene match. The CDR3 consists of 15 residues. CDR3 nucleotide sequence: TGTGCCAGCAGCGTAGCGTCGGGGGGTTTATACGAGCAGTACTTC. Translation: CASSVASGGLYEQYF.